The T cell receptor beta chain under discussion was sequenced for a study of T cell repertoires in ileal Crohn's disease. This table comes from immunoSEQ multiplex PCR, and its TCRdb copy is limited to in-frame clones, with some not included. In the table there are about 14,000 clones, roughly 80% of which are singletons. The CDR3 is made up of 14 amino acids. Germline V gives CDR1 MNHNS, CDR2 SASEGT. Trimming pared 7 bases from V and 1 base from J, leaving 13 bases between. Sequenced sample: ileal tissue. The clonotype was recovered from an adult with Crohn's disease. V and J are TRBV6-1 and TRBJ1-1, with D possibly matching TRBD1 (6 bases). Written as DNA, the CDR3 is TGTGCCAGCACGCGGAGCAGGGGGAACACTGAAGCTTTCTTT. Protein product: CASTRSRGNTEAFF.